The rows below give T cell receptor beta chains drawn from one sample of a study of radiotherapy plus CTLA-4 blockade in lung cancer. Sequencing was performed with immunoSEQ multiplex PCR; in TCRdb, only in-frame clones are kept and a portion is missing. The sample has 78,000 or so clones; around 87% are singletons. Material: peripheral blood, obtained from a patient treated with radiotherapy plus ipilimumab. The receptor set was obtained from a human donor with non-small cell lung cancer who had stable disease on radiotherapy plus ipilimumab. Both conserved end residues are part of each CDR3.

J	V	CDR3
TRBJ2-7	TRBV27	CASGQSYEQYF
TRBJ2-3	TRBV7-3	CASSLRRGRGADTQYF
TRBJ2-3	TRBV7-3	CASSPQGVKTDTQYF
TRBJ1-5	TRBV2	CASSADRVSNQPQHF
TRBJ1-4	TRBV30	CAWSLGGGSEKLFF
TRBJ2-5	TRBV28	CASSLVKETQYF
TRBJ2-2	TRBV7-2	CASSANTGELFF
TRBJ2-1	TRBV28	CASSSIAGVSNEQFF
TRBJ1-5	TRBV6-1	CASSTRNQPQHF
TRBJ1-6	TRBV5-5	CASSHDRGPYNSPLHF
TRBJ1-4	TRBV29-1	CSVVRGLGEKLFF
TRBJ2-3	TRBV10-3	CAISRDGGTDTQYF
TRBJ2-5	TRBV5-8	CASNLQETQYF
TRBJ2-2	TRBV21-1	CASTRTPLYGELFF
TRBJ2-7	TRBV6-1	CASRIGGVPSYEQYF
TRBJ2-7	TRBV5-6	CASSPPGPSYEQYF
TRBJ1-1	TRBV28	CASSLDQGRYEAFF
TRBJ1-6	TRBV2	CASRERDRAGSPLHF
TRBJ1-4	TRBV9	CASSATGATNEKLFF
TRBJ1-1	TRBV7-8	CASADRAGTEAFF